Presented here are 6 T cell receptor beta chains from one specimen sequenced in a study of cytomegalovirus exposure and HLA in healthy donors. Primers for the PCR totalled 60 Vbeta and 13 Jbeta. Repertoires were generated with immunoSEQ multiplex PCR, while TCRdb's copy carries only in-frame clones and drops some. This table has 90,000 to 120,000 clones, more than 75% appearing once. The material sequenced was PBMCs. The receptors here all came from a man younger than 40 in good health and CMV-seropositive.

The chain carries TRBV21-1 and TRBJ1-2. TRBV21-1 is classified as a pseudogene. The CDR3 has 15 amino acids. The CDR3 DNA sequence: TGTGCCAGCAGCAATGCGAGAACCGAGGCAGATGGCTACACCTTC. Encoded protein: CASSNARTEADGYTF.

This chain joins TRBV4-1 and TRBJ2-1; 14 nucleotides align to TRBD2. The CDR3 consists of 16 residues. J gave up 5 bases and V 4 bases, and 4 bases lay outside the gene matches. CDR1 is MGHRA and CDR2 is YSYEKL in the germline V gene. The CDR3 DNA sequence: TGCGCCAGCAGCCCGCGGACTAGCGGGGGGAACAATGAGCAGTTCTTC. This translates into CASSPRTSGGNNEQFF.

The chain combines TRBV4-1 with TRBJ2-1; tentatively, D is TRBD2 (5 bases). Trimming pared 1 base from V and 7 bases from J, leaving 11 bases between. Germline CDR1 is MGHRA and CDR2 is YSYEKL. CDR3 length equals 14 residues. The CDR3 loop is CASSQARGMNEQFF. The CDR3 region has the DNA TGCGCCAGCAGCCAAGCGCGAGGGATGAATGAGCAGTTCTTC.

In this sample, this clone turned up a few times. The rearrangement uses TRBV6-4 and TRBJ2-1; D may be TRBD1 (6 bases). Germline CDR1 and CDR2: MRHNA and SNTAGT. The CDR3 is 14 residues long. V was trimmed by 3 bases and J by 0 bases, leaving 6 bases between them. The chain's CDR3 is CASSEDSSYNEQFF. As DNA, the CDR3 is TGTGCCAGCAGTGAGGACAGCTCCTACAATGAGCAGTTCTTC.

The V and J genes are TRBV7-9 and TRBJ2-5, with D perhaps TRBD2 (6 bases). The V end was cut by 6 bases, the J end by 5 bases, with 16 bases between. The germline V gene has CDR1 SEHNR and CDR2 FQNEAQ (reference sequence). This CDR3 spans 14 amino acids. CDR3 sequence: CASSLTSLLETQYF. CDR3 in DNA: TGTGCCAGCAGTTTAACTAGCCTCCTGGAGACCCAGTACTTC.

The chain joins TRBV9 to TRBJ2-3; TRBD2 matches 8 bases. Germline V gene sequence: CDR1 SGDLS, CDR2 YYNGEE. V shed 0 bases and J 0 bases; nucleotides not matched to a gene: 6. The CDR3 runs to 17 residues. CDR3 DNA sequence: TGTGCCAGCAGCGTAGATAATAGCGGGGCTAGCACAGATACGCAGTATTTT. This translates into CASSVDNSGASTDTQYF.